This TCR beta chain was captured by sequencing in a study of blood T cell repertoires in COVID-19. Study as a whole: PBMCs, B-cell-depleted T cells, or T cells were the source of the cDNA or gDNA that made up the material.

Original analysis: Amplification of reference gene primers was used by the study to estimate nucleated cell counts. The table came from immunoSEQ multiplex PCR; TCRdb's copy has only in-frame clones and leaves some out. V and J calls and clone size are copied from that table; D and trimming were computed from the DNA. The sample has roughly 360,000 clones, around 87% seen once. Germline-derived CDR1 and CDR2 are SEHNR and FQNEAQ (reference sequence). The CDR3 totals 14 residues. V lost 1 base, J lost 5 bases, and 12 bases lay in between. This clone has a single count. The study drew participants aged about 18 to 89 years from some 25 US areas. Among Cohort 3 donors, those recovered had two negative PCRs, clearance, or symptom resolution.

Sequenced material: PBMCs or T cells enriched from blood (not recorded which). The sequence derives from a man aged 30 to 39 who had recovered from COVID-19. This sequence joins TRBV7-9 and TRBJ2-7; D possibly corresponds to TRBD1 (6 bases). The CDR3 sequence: CASSLVAGANEQYF. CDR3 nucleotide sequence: TGTGCCAGCAGCTTAGTCGCAGGGGCGAACGAGCAGTACTTC.